Shown below are 10 T cell receptor beta chains from a single sample sequenced in a study of early T cells in non-severe SARS-CoV-2 infection. TCRdb reprocessed the 5' RACE reads with MiXCR, giving one entry per CDR3 protein. The top ten clones hold under 9% of a sample with some 48,000 distinct CDR3 sequences, 6.2% of them seen once. Source: whole blood, taken at baseline. The receptors were sampled from an adult who was a healthcare worker with PCR-confirmed SARS-CoV-2 infection or an uninfected control (not recorded which).

This clonotype was found a few times. The genes are TRBV29-1 and TRBJ1-4, with unresolved D. Germline V gene lookup returns CDR1 SQVTM and CDR2 ANQGSEA. The CDR3 totals 14 residues. The ends were cut back, 4 bases at V and 0 bases at J, with 9 bases in the middle. The chain's CDR3 is CSVVVRTTNEKLFF. In DNA form, the CDR3 reads TGCAGCGTTGTTGTGCGAACAACTAATGAAAAACTGTTTTTT.

Ten or more counts support this clonotype. The V call is TRBV15, the J call TRBJ1-3; D unresolved. CDR1 and CDR2 from the germline V gene are LNHNV and YYDKDF (reference sequence). With 7 bases removed from V and 2 bases from J, the gap between germline ends came to 9 bases. This CDR3 is 13 amino acids long. CDR3 loop: CATMPPTGNTIYF. Here the CDR3 DNA reads TGTGCCACCATGCCCCCAACTGGAAACACCATATATTTT.

The chain employs TRBV7-8 and TRBJ2-1; D is ambiguous. V lost 5 bases and J 3 bases, leaving 11 bases between the germline ends. This CDR3 has 14 amino acids. Germline V gives CDR1 SGHVS, CDR2 FQNEAQ. CDR3 residues: CASSPYINYNEQFF. In DNA form, the CDR3 reads TGTGCCAGCAGCCCTTACATTAACTACAATGAGCAGTTCTTC.

This clonotype came up a few times. The V call is TRBV2, the J call TRBJ2-1, with D tentatively TRBD1 (5 bases). CDR1 SNHLY and CDR2 FYNNEI come from the germline V gene. The CDR3 runs to 16 residues. V lost 6 bases to trimming and J lost 5 bases, with 20 bases between them. CDR3 DNA: TGTGCCAGCAGCCCTGTTACAGGCACTGGGAACAATGAGCAGTTCTTC. Translation gives CASSPVTGTGNNEQFF.

The chain recombines TRBV6-1 with TRBJ2-7, with D possibly TRBD2 on 6 matching bases. The CDR3 is 13 amino acids. V lost 4 bases and J lost 6, with 13 bases in between. In germline, CDR1 is MNHNS, CDR2 SASEGT. CDR3 in amino acids: CASSVGTEGEQYF. DNA of the CDR3: TGTGCCAGCAGTGTTGGGACGGAGGGCGAGCAGTACTTC.

Ten or more counts support this clonotype. V usage is TRBV29-1 and J usage is TRBJ2-7; no reliable D call. CDR1 SQVTM and CDR2 ANQGSEA come from the germline V gene. The CDR3 runs 12 residues. Trimming cost V 7 bases and J 0 bases, with 10 bases left between them. The CDR3 DNA reads as TGCAGCGCCACAGAGAACTCCTACGAGCAGTACTTC. It is translated as CSATENSYEQYF.

This clonotype was observed many times. This chain joins TRBV28 and TRBJ1-2; 7 bases agree with TRBD1. Germline-derived CDR1 and CDR2 are MDHEN and SYDVKM. The CDR3 has 14 residues. Unmatched junction bases numbered 0, after V lost 2 bases and J lost 0 bases. The CDR3: CASSLQGANYGYTF. The CDR3 DNA reads TGTGCCAGCAGTTTACAGGGGGCTAACTATGGCTACACCTTC.

In this sample, this clonotype turned up many times. This chain links TRBV29-1 with TRBJ2-7; 9 nucleotides match TRBD1. The CDR3 spans 14 residues. V trimming: 5 bases; J trimming: 4 bases; junction bases outside the gene matches: 9. Germline CDR1 and CDR2: SQVTM and ANQGSEA. The CDR3 DNA reads as TGCAGCGTTCGAGGGGTACAGGGGGCTTACGAGCAGTACTTC. Residues: CSVRGVQGAYEQYF.

The chain joins TRBV20-1 to TRBJ2-5; D ambiguous. This CDR3 contains 14 residues. Trimming took off 3 bases at V and 5 bases at J, with 16 bases between the two ends. Germline assignment: CDR1 DFQATT and CDR2 SNEGSKA (reference sequence). The CDR3 is CSASSRQPRETQYF. The CDR3 nucleotides read TGCAGTGCTAGTAGTCGGCAGCCGAGGGAGACCCAGTACTTC.

This clonotype was seen at least ten times. The genes are TRBV20-1 and TRBJ2-3; 7 positions match TRBD2. The V gene end was trimmed by 3 bases and the J gene end by 5 bases; junction bases not matched to a gene: 11. CDR3 length: 15 residues. Germline V gene lookup returns CDR1 DFQATT and CDR2 SNEGSKA (reference sequence). This CDR3 is CSASFGTTRRDTQYF. In DNA form, the CDR3 reads TGCAGTGCTAGCTTCGGGACTACCCGCAGAGATACGCAGTATTTT.